Each of the 14 T cell receptor beta chains below was sequenced from the same sample in a study of post-analysis software for immune sequencing data. Their specific antigens are unknown. Every TCR beta cDNA library bore unique molecular identifiers. MiXCR, applied by TCRdb to the PCR reads, yields one record per CDR3 protein. The table shows about 460,000 distinct CDR3 sequences, with roughly 45% occurring only once. General observations from the study: Controls had lower frequencies than patients of about 5 TRBV segments, which included TRBV5-6, TRBV5-1 and TRBV20-1.

The sample comprised blood. These receptors were obtained from a girl aged 5 to 17 with multiple sclerosis.

This clonotype was seen once. The chain is built from TRBV7-9 and TRBJ2-4; 7 nucleotides match TRBD1. Matching the DNA end better, TRBJ2-7 makes the J call doubtful. Germline V gene sequence: CDR1 SEHNR, CDR2 FQNEAQ (reference sequence). This CDR3 is built from 15 residues. CDR3 region: CASSLRPGQSYEQYF. The CDR3 region has the DNA TGTGCCAGCAGCCTCCGCCCGGGACAGTCCTACGAGCAGTACTTC.

The chain recombines TRBV12-3 or TRBV12-4 with TRBJ2-3; D gene ambiguous. This CDR3 has 14 amino acids. Trimming took 6 bases from V and 2 from J, leaving 12 bases between them. CDR3 sequence: CASSPPAVTDTQYF. The CDR3 DNA reads TGTGCCAGCAGCCCCCCAGCCGTCACAGATACGCAGTATTTT.

The chain joins TRBV7-9 to TRBJ2-1, with 7 bases aligning to TRBD2. Trimming took 2 bases from V and 7 from J; bases not matched to a gene: 8. The length of the CDR3 is 15 residues. Germline CDR1 reads SEHNR; CDR2 reads FQNEAQ (reference sequence). In nucleotides, the CDR3 is TGTGCCAGCAGCTTACGCGGGAGTGGTGTGAATGAGCAGTTCTTC. Its translation: CASSLRGSGVNEQFF.

The chain employs TRBV7-2 and TRBJ2-5; 10 nucleotides match TRBD1. The tail of the sequence fits TRBJ2-7 better, so the J call may be wrong. This CDR3 spans 15 amino acids. CDR1 is SGHTA, CDR2 FQGNSA, per germline. CDR3 protein: CASSFLTGGRDEQYF. The CDR3, as DNA: TGTGCCAGCAGCTTCCTGACAGGGGGCAGGGACGAGCAGTACTTC.

The chain is built from TRBV28 and TRBJ2-3; 12 bases line up with TRBD2. V dropped 8 bases and J dropped 3; count of bases not matched to a gene: 12. CDR1 is MDHEN and CDR2 is SYDVKM in the germline V gene. There are 17 residues in the CDR3. The CDR3 DNA reads as TGTGCCAGCCGACCCCGACTAGCGGGAGACGGGACAGATACGCAGTATTTT. Amino acid sequence: CASRPRLAGDGTDTQYF.

The chain uses TRBV7-9 and TRBJ1-1; D not certain. The germline V gene encodes CDR1 SEHNR and CDR2 FQNEAQ (reference sequence). V lost 5 bases to trimming and J lost 5 bases, with 15 bases between them. This CDR3 has 14 residues. CDR3 protein: CASSAVVDATEAFF. CDR3 DNA sequence: TGTGCCAGCAGCGCCGTGGTTGACGCGACTGAAGCTTTCTTT.

This chain uses TRBV20-1 with TRBJ2-4; 9 bases map to TRBD1. The last part of the DNA fits TRBJ2-7 better; the J call may be wrong. Germline assignment: CDR1 DFQATT and CDR2 SNEGSKA (reference sequence). The CDR3 has 14 amino acids. CDR3 DNA sequence: TGCAGTGCTAGCCCCTGGACAGGGGCCTACGAGCAGTACTTC. Protein sequence: CSASPWTGAYEQYF.

This chain joins TRBV28 and TRBJ2-1; D might be TRBD2 (6 bases). The germline CDR1 and CDR2 sequences are MDHEN and SYDVKM. V was clipped by 5 bases and J by 3 bases, with 11 bases between them. The CDR3 totals 14 residues. CDR3 in DNA: TGTGCCAGCAGTCGGGACTCCTTCTACAATGAGCAGTTCTTC. Its translation: CASSRDSFYNEQFF.

This clonotype was seen more than once but under ten times. The gene calls are TRBV20-1 and TRBJ2-7; TRBD2 might be the D (5 bases). CDR1 DFQATT and CDR2 SNEGSKA come from the germline V gene (reference sequence). CDR3 size: 13 residues. Trimming took off 5 bases at V and 0 bases at J, with 11 bases between the two ends. As DNA, the CDR3 is TGCAGTGCTCAGCCCCTAGCCTCCTACGAGCAGTACTTC. This translates into CSAQPLASYEQYF.

The chain uses TRBV7-9 and TRBJ2-1; tentatively, D is TRBD1 or TRBD2 (6 bases each). The length of the CDR3 is 16 residues. The V gene's germline CDR1 is SEHNR and CDR2 FQNEAQ (reference sequence). V shed 1 base and J shed 5 bases, with 15 bases lying between them. CDR3 DNA sequence: TGTGCCAGCAGCTTAGGAGGAGGGGGAGGACACAATGAGCAGTTCTTC. As protein: CASSLGGGGGHNEQFF.

As for this clonotype: A read error may account for a junction end that differs from germline. This chain connects TRBV7-9 to TRBJ1-4; D may be TRBD1 (5 bases). Germline values: CDR1 SEHNR, CDR2 FQNEAQ (reference sequence). CDR3 length equals 12 residues. The CDR3 here is CASSLSGEKRFF. In nucleotides, the CDR3 is TGTGCCAGCAGCTTATCGGGGGAAAAACGGTTTTTT.

V is TRBV12-3 or TRBV12-4 and J is TRBJ2-6, with D possibly TRBD1 on 8 matching bases. Trimming pared 3 bases from V and 0 bases from J, leaving 15 bases between. This CDR3 is 18 amino acids long. CDR3 loop: CASSFTGGGSSGANVLTF. CDR3 in DNA: TGTGCCAGCAGTTTCACAGGGGGGGGCTCCTCTGGGGCCAACGTCCTGACTTTC.

This clonotype was recorded a few times. The chain uses TRBV11-2 and TRBJ2-1; D might be TRBD1 or TRBD2, each matching 6 bases. CDR3 length: 15 residues. V lost 6 bases, J lost 3 bases, and 15 bases lay in between. The germline V gene has CDR1 SGHAT and CDR2 FQNNGV. DNA of the CDR3: TGTGCCAGCAGTAGGGGGGACGGTGGCTACAATGAGCAGTTCTTC. Translation gives CASSRGDGGYNEQFF.

V usage is TRBV28 and J usage is TRBJ2-4; D is ambiguous. The CDR3 has 16 residues. Trimming removed 5 bases at V and 0 bases at J, with 14 bases between. Germline V gene data show CDR1 as MDHEN and CDR2 as SYDVKM. CDR3 protein: CASSPLSSLAKNIQYF. Here the CDR3 DNA reads TGTGCCAGCAGTCCATTATCCTCTCTAGCCAAAAACATTCAGTACTTC.